The clone carrying this T cell receptor beta chain turned up a few times. The germline CDR1 and CDR2 sequences are SGHRS and YFSETQ. This CDR3 comprises 12 residues. V gave up 4 bases and J gave up 3 bases, with 8 bases separating them. The data stem from a study of CD8 T cells in ankylosing spondylitis. TCRdb redid the calling of the 5' RACE reads with MiXCR, one entry per CDR3 protein. The repertoire consists of roughly 130,000 distinct CDR3 sequences, with roughly 8% occurring once and the leading ten covering approximately 7%. This chain uses TRBV5-1 with TRBJ2-7; no reliable D call. The source material was synovial fluid, either unsorted or a sorted T cell fraction (not recorded which). The sequence derives from a male donor with ankylosing spondylitis. CDR3 coding DNA: TGCGCCAGCAGCACCGCAGGCTACGAGCAGTACTTC. It codes for CASSTAGYEQYF.